Given below is one TCR beta chain in context. Its cognate antigen is unknown. Germline-derived CDR1 and CDR2 are SGHTA and FQGNSA. The CDR3 has 17 amino acids. V gave up 1 base and J gave up 5 bases, with 18 bases separating them. The data are from a study of shared clonotypes between healthy human individuals. Study-level findings and limits: Shared across a few donors were around 5% of the naive CD4 clonotypes.

Sequencing was performed with immunoSEQ multiplex PCR; in TCRdb, only in-frame clones are kept and a portion is missing. The sample has approximately 2.5 million clones, 85% to 95% seen once. The TCR was taken from a man aged 18-30 years in good health. Material: naive CD4+ T cells sorted from blood. The subset here: CD45RA+ positively selected. The chain uses TRBV7-2 and TRBJ2-1; D ambiguous. The CDR3 here is CASSLVLARVSDNEQFF. DNA of the CDR3: TGTGCCAGCAGCTTAGTCCTCGCAAGGGTGTCCGACAATGAGCAGTTCTTC. Filled out from reference TRBV7-2 and TRBJ2-1, the complete variable domain reads GAGVSQSPSNKVTEKGKDVELRCDPISGHTALYWYRQSLGQGLEFLIYFQGNSAPDKSGLPSDRFSAERTGGSVSTLTIQRTQQEDSAVYLCASSLVLARVSDNEQFFGPGTRLTVL.